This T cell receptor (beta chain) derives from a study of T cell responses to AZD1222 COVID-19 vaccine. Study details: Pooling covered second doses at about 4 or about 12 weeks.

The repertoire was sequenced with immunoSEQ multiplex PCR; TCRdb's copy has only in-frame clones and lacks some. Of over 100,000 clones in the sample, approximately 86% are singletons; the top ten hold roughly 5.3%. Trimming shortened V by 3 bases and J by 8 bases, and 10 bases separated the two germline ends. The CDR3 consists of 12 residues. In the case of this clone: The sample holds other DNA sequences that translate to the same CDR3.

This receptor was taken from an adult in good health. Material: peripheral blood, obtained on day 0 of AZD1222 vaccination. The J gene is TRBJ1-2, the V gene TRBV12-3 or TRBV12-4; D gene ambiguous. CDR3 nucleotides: TGTGCCAGCAGTTTGAGCCCGGGAGGCTACACCTTC. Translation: CASSLSPGGYTF.